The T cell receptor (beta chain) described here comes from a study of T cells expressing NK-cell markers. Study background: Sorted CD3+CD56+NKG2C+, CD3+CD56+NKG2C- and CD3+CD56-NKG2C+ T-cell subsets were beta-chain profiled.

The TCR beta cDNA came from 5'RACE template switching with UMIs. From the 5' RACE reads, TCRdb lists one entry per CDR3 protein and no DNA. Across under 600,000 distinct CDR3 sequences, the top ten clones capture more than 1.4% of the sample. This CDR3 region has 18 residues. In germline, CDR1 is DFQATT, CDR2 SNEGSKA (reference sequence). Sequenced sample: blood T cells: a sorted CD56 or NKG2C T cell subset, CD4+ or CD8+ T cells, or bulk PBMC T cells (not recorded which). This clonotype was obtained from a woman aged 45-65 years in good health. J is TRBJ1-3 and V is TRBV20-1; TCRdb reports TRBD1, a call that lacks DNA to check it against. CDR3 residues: CSARDTQWTGGTGNTIYF.